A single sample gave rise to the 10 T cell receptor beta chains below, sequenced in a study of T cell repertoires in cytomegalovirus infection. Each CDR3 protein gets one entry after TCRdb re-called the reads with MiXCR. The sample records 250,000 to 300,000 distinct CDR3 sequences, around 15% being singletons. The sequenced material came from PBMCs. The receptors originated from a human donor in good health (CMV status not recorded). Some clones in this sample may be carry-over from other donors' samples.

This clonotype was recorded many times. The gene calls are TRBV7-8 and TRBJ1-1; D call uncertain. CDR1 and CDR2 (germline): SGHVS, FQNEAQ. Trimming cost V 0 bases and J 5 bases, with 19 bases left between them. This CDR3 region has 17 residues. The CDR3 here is CASSLANPSGVGTEAFF. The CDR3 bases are TGTGCCAGCAGCTTAGCCAATCCCTCAGGAGTGGGGACTGAAGCTTTCTTT.

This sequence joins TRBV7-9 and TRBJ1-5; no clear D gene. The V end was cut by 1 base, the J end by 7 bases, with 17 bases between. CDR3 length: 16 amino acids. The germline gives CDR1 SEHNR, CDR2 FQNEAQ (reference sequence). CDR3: CASSLELGQIGQPQHF. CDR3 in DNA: TGTGCCAGCAGCTTAGAGTTAGGGCAAATCGGGCAGCCCCAGCATTTT.

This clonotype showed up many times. CDR3 protein: CASKTPNTEAFF. In nucleotides, the CDR3 is TGTGCCAGCAAGACACCGAACACTGAAGCTTTCTTT. The V call is TRBV7-9, the J call TRBJ1-1; D is ambiguous. The V end was cut by 7 bases, the J end by 1 base, with 7 bases between. There are 12 residues in the CDR3. Germline lookup yields CDR1 SEHNR and CDR2 FQNEAQ (reference sequence).

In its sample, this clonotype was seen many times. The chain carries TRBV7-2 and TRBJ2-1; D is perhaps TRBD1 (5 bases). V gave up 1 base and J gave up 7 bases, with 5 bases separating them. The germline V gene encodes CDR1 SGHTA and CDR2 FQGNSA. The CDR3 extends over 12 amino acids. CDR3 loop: CASSLDRNEQFF. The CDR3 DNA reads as TGTGCCAGCAGCTTAGACAGGAATGAGCAGTTCTTC.

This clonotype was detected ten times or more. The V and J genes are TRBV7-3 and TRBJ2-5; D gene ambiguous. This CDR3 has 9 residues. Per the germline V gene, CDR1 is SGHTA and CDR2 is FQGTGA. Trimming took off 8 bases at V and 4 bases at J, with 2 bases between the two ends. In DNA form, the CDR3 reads TGTGCCAGCCCAGAGACCCAGTACTTC. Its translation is CASPETQYF.

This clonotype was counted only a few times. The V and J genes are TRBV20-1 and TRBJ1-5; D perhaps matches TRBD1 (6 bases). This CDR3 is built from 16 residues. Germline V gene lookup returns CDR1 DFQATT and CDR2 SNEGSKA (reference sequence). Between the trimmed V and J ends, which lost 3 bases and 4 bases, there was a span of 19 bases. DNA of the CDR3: TGCAGTGCTAGTCCTTCGACCCAGGGGAGAAATCAGCCCCAGCATTTT. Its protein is CSASPSTQGRNQPQHF.

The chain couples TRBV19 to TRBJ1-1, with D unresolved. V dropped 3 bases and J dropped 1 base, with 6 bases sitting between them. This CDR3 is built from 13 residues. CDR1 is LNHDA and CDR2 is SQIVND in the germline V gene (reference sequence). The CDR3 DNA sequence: TGTGCCAGTAGTATTGCACAGAACACTGAAGCTTTCTTT. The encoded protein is CASSIAQNTEAFF.

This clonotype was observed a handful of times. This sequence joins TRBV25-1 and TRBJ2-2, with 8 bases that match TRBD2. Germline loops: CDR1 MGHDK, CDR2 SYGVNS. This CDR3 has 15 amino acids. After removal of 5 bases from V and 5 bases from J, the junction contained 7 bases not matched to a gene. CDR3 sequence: CASSLTGRATGELFF. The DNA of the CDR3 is TGTGCCAGCAGTCTAACCGGGAGGGCAACCGGGGAGCTGTTTTTT.

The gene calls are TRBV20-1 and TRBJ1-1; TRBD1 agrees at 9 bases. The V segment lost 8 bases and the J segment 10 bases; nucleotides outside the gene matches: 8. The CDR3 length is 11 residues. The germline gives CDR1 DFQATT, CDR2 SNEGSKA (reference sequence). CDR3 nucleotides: TGCAGTCCTGGACAGGGGCAGAGAGCTTTCTTT. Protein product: CSPGQGQRAFF.

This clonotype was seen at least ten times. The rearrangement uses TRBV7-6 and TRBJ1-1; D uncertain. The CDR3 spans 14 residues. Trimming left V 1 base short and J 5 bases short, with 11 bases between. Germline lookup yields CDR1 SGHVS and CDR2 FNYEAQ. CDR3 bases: TGTGCCAGCAGCTTAGACCAGGTCAAAACTGAAGCTTTCTTT. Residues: CASSLDQVKTEAFF.